This T cell receptor beta chain appears in the sequencing data of a study of response to subunit inactivated influenza vaccine. Via MiXCR, TCRdb re-called the RT-PCR reads, giving one row per CDR3 protein. The sample holds around 790,000 distinct CDR3 sequences, 21% seen once. The germline V gene encodes CDR1 MDHEN and CDR2 SYDVKM. The V end lost 8 bases, the J end lost 4 bases, and 15 bases lay between the germline ends. CDR3 length: 14 residues. V is TRBV28 and J is TRBJ2-1, with D possibly being TRBD1 (6 bases). The clonotype originates from a man aged 50 or older who received an inactivated influenza vaccine. The sample was PBMCs from blood, taken 4 to 6 days after vaccination. Here the CDR3 DNA reads TGTGCCAGCCTACCGGGACACTCATACAATGAGCAGTTCTTC. Protein product: CASLPGHSYNEQFF.